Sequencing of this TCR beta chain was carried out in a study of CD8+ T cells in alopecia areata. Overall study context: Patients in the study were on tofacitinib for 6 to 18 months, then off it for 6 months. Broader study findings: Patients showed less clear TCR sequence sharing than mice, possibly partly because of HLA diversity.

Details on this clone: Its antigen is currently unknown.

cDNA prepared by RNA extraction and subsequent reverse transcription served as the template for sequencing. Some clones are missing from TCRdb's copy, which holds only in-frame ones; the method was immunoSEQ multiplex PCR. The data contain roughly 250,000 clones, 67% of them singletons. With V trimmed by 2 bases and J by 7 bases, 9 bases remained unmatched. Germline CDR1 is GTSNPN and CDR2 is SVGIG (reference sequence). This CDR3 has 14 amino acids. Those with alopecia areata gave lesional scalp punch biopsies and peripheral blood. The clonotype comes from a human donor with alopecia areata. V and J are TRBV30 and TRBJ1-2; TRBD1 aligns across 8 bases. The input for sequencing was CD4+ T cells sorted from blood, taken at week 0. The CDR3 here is CAWSSRGQGFGYTF. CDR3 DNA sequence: TGTGCCTGGAGTTCCCGAGGACAGGGTTTTGGCTACACCTTC.